This TCR beta chain was recovered during a study of follicular helper T cells after annual influenza vaccination. Study observations and caveats: ICOS+CD38+ cTfh clonality change tracked circulating plasmablast frequency change. Successive annual vaccinations recalled a recurrent oligoclonal ICOS+CD38+ cTfh response with influenza-specific clonotypes.

Survey level resolution was used for TCRB sequencing. Data came from immunoSEQ multiplex PCR; TCRdb stores just in-frame clones and leaves some out. The top ten hold around 0.95% of the sample, which has about 11,000 clones, 65% to 85% seen once. A note on this clone: Its antigen remains unidentified.

Germline values: CDR1 MNHNS, CDR2 SASEGT. The CDR3 runs 16 residues. Trimming took 3 bases from V and 4 from J; bases not matched to a gene: 8. Donors were community-dwelling with no influenza vaccine in the prior 6 months. This sequence was found in an adult who received the influenza vaccine. This chain connects TRBV6-1 to TRBJ2-3, with TRBD2 matching 9 bases. The sample here was CXCR5- memory CD4+ T cells sorted from blood, taken 6 weeks after influenza vaccination. The CDR3 nucleotides read TGTGCCAGCAGTGACCCTATTAGCGGGAGAGCAGATACGCAGTATTTT. Protein: CASSDPISGRADTQYF.